These 17 T cell receptor beta chains share one sample of origin, sequenced in a study of cytomegalovirus exposure and HLA in healthy donors. A multiplex PCR was run with 60 Vbeta primers and 13 Jbeta primers. TCRdb's copy holds only in-frame clones and misses some; the assay was immunoSEQ multiplex PCR. The sample consists of 250,000 to 350,000 clones, around two thirds of them appearing once. The sequenced sample consisted of PBMCs. All receptors come from a female donor in good health and CMV-seronegative.

The chain carries TRBV9 and TRBJ2-4, with 8 positions matching TRBD1. Unmatched junction bases numbered 7, after V lost 3 bases and J lost 8 bases. Germline lookup yields CDR1 SGDLS and CDR2 YYNGEE. This CDR3 contains 14 residues. The CDR3 loop is CASSDDRGGDIQYF. The DNA of the CDR3 is TGTGCCAGCAGCGACGACAGGGGTGGAGACATTCAGTACTTC.

A single count supports this clone. J is TRBJ2-5 and V is TRBV19, with 12 nucleotides matching TRBD1. Losses at the gene ends were 7 bases for V and 4 bases for J; bases not matched to a gene: 10. This CDR3 is built from 16 residues. Looked up from germline, CDR1 is LNHDA and CDR2 is SQIVND (reference sequence). The CDR3 sequence is CASNSPGQGAGETQYF. In DNA form, the CDR3 reads TGTGCCAGTAATTCGCCGGGACAGGGGGCGGGAGAGACCCAGTACTTC.

CDR3 coding DNA: TGCGCCAGCAGCCAAGATCGAAGAGGTTTCAATCAGCCCCAGCATTTT. Protein: CASSQDRRGFNQPQHF. V gene TRBV4-1 combines with J gene TRBJ1-5, with D unresolved. The germline gives CDR1 MGHRA, CDR2 YSYEKL. The CDR3 is 16 residues long. V lost 0 bases, J lost 3 bases, and 12 bases lay in between.

The V and J genes are TRBV7-6 and TRBJ2-1; TRBD1 aligns across 7 bases. This CDR3 region has 15 residues. The trim removed 1 base at V and 4 bases at J, leaving 4 bases unmatched. Germline V lookup: CDR1 SGHVS, CDR2 FNYEAQ. CDR3 DNA: TGTGCCAGCAGCTTAGAGGGACAGATTTACAATGAGCAGTTCTTC. Translated, it gives CASSLEGQIYNEQFF.

The chain links TRBV10-2 to TRBJ1-1; no firm D call. Deletions cut 0 bases from V and 8 bases from J, with 7 bases between. Germline values: CDR1 WSHSY, CDR2 SAAADI. This CDR3 has 12 amino acids. CDR3 DNA sequence: TGCGCCAGCAGTGAGTCACGGGAGGAAGCTTTCTTT. The encoded protein is CASSESREEAFF.

Turning to this clone: Compared with germline, one end of the junction differs, possibly owing to a read error. The chain links TRBV29-1 to TRBJ2-1; maybe TRBD2 (5 bases). Germline V gene lookup returns CDR1 SQVTM and CDR2 ANQGSEA. This CDR3 is 13 amino acids long. This CDR3 is CSVEDVAPGEQFF. The CDR3 DNA is TGCAGCGTCGAAGATGTAGCGCCCGGTGAGCAGTTCTTC.

In this sample, this clone turned up once. The chain links TRBV5-1 to TRBJ2-3, with 9 positions matching TRBD2. V gave up 4 bases and J gave up 3 bases; unmatched junction bases: 9. CDR1 and CDR2 (germline): SGHRS, YFSETQ. The CDR3 length is 16 residues. In nucleotides, the CDR3 is TGCGCCAGCAGCCTCCCGACTAGCGGCCGAACAGATACGCAGTATTTT. Translation: CASSLPTSGRTDTQYF.

The rearrangement joins TRBV5-1 to TRBJ1-3; TRBD1 agrees at 10 bases. J gave up 7 bases and V 4 bases, and 2 bases lay outside the gene matches. Germline-derived CDR1 and CDR2 are SGHRS and YFSETQ. This CDR3 has 13 amino acids. The CDR3 region has the DNA TGCGCCAGCAGCGCGGGACAGGGGAACACCATATATTTT. Protein product: CASSAGQGNTIYF.

The chain combines TRBV10-3 with TRBJ2-5; 9 bases align to TRBD2. The end of the DNA fits TRBJ2-7 better, so the J call may be wrong. Germline V gene sequence: CDR1 ENHRY, CDR2 SYGVKD. The CDR3 loop spans 14 amino acids. CDR3 amino acids: CAISLSGSSYEQYF. The CDR3 DNA reads as TGTGCCATCAGCCTTAGCGGGAGCAGCTACGAGCAGTACTTC.

In this sample, this clone turned up a few times. V gene TRBV28 combines with J gene TRBJ2-7; D might be TRBD1 (5 bases). V lost 9 bases and J 3 bases, leaving 12 bases between the germline ends. Germline CDR1 MDHEN, CDR2 SYDVKM. The CDR3 is made up of 12 amino acids. The CDR3 DNA reads as TGTGCCAGTGAGGACACCGTCTACGAGCAGTACTTC. Translated, it gives CASEDTVYEQYF.

This rearrangement joins TRBV5-1 to TRBJ2-3, with 8 bases lining up with TRBD2. Per the germline V gene, CDR1 is SGHRS and CDR2 is YFSETQ. This CDR3 comprises 16 residues. Unmatched junction bases numbered 4, after V lost 0 bases and J lost 1 base. The CDR3 protein is CASSLGLARGTDTQYF. The CDR3 region has the DNA TGCGCCAGCAGCTTGGGACTAGCGAGAGGCACAGATACGCAGTATTTT.

The chain carries TRBV9 and TRBJ2-2; 9 nucleotides align to TRBD1. This CDR3 comprises 17 residues. In germline, CDR1 is SGDLS, CDR2 YYNGEE. V lost 0 bases to trimming and J lost 6 bases; unmatched junction nucleotides: 9. This chain's CDR3 is CASSVDPRDRVPGELFF. CDR3 bases: TGTGCCAGCAGCGTAGATCCCCGGGACAGGGTACCCGGGGAGCTGTTTTTT.

The gene calls are TRBV27 and TRBJ2-7; D ambiguous. This CDR3 has 11 amino acids. CDR1 MNHEY and CDR2 SMNVEV come from the germline V gene (reference sequence). The CDR3 DNA reads as TGTGCCAGCAGTTCCAAAATTCAGCCTGCGGTC. Encoded protein: CASSSKIQPAV.

This clone was seen more than once but under ten times. The CDR3 loop reads CASSEAAAGNEQFF. CDR3 DNA sequence: TGTGCCAGCAGTGAAGCGGCGGCGGGGAATGAGCAGTTCTTC. V usage is TRBV6-1 and J usage is TRBJ2-1, with D maybe TRBD2 (6 bases). There are 14 residues in the CDR3. Germline-derived CDR1 and CDR2 are MNHNS and SASEGT. The V gene lost 0 bases and the J gene lost 7 bases, with 10 bases spanning the gap.

In the case of this clone: A read error may account for a junction end that differs from germline. The J gene is TRBJ1-1, the V gene TRBV6-1; 11 positions agree with TRBD1. This CDR3 is built from 16 residues. Per the germline V gene, CDR1 is MNHNS and CDR2 is SASEGT. CDR3 in DNA: TGTGCCAGCAGTCAAGCCCGGACAGGGGGCCTCACTGAAGCTTTCTTT. It translates to CASSQARTGGLTEAFF.

The chain couples TRBV30 to TRBJ1-1; 7 bases match TRBD1. Trimming at V came to 0 bases and at J to 2 bases, leaving 3 bases not matched to a gene. In germline, CDR1 is GTSNPN, CDR2 SVGIG (reference sequence). The CDR3 covers 14 residues. The CDR3 region is CAWSVQGSNTEAFF. DNA for the CDR3: TGTGCCTGGAGTGTACAGGGGAGTAACACTGAAGCTTTCTTT.

A few counts support this clone. V is TRBV11-3 and J is TRBJ2-1, with 9 nucleotides matching TRBD2. The germline V gene encodes CDR1 SGHNT and CDR2 YENEEA. J gave up 5 bases and V 1 base, and 12 bases lay outside the gene matches. The length of the CDR3 is 18 residues. This CDR3 reads CASSLGVLAGGVDNEQFF. In nucleotides, the CDR3 is TGTGCCAGCAGCTTAGGGGTTTTGGCGGGAGGGGTAGACAATGAGCAGTTCTTC.